One sample yielded the 19 T cell receptor beta chains listed below, sequenced in a study of T cell repertoires in cytomegalovirus infection. Their target antigens are unknown. One entry per CDR3 protein, called by TCRdb with MiXCR from the reads. The sample has approximately 730,000 distinct CDR3 sequences, 33% seen once; the top ten hold around a sixth. Here the sequenced sample was cultured PBMCs, taken from culture after CMV antigen stimulation. These TCRs come from a human donor in good health (CMV status not recorded). Some clones in this sample may be carry-over from other donors' samples.

The genes are TRBV19 and TRBJ2-1; D remains unclear. Trimming left V 2 bases short and J 5 bases short, with 1 base between. The germline V gene has CDR1 LNHDA and CDR2 SQIVND (reference sequence). The CDR3 is made up of 11 amino acids. CDR3 region: CASSINNEQFF. The CDR3 bases are TGTGCCAGTAGTATAAACAATGAGCAGTTCTTC.

This clonotype was recorded a few times. This chain connects TRBV19 to TRBJ1-5, with 7 bases matching TRBD1. The germline CDR1 and CDR2 sequences are LNHDA and SQIVND (reference sequence). V gave up 7 bases and J gave up 7 bases; unmatched junction bases: 13. The CDR3 sequence is 15 residues long. CDR3 DNA: TGTGCCAGTAAGGATGGTACAGGGGTTGGGCAGCCCCAGCATTTT. Translation: CASKDGTGVGQPQHF.

In this sample, this clonotype turned up a few times. This chain links TRBV19 with TRBJ1-5; D gene ambiguous. Germline CDR1 is LNHDA and CDR2 is SQIVND (reference sequence). V shed 5 bases and J shed 4 bases, with 6 bases lying between them. The CDR3 has 12 residues. DNA for the CDR3: TGTGCCAGTAGTGCACAGAATCAGCCCCAGCATTTT. This gives the protein CASSAQNQPQHF.

This CDR3 reads CSAIWQDNEKLFF. DNA for the CDR3: TGCAGTGCTATTTGGCAGGATAATGAAAAACTGTTTTTT. This chain joins TRBV20-1 and TRBJ1-4; D gene unclear. Germline CDR1 is DFQATT and CDR2 is SNEGSKA (reference sequence). V lost 4 bases and J 4 bases, leaving 10 bases between the germline ends. The CDR3 is 13 amino acids.

The rearrangement uses TRBV3-1 and TRBJ1-2; 7 bases match TRBD1. V trimming: 3 bases; J trimming: 4 bases; junction bases outside the gene matches: 14. This CDR3 is 17 amino acids long. Germline V gives CDR1 LGHDT, CDR2 YNNKEL (reference sequence). The CDR3 region is CASSHGSSLRGGYGYTF. DNA for the CDR3: TGTGCCAGCAGCCACGGCTCTTCCCTCAGGGGGGGCTATGGCTACACCTTC.

This clonotype was found many times. The chain combines TRBV7-6 with TRBJ2-1; 11 bases align to TRBD2. J was trimmed by 8 bases and V by 2 bases; bases with no gene match: 8. There are 16 residues in the CDR3. Germline V gene lookup returns CDR1 SGHVS and CDR2 FNYEAQ. CDR3 bases: TGTGCCAGCAGCTTATCTAGCGGGAGGCCCAGGGATGAGCAGTTCTTC. Its protein is CASSLSSGRPRDEQFF.

This clonotype came up a few times. V and J are TRBV2 and TRBJ2-1; either TRBD1 or TRBD2 may supply D (5 bases each). CDR1 and CDR2 from the germline V gene are SNHLY and FYNNEI. V was cut by 8 bases and J by 4 bases, with 12 bases left in between. The CDR3 runs 13 residues. CDR3 coding DNA: TGTGCCAGCCTCCGGGACGCGTACAATGAGCAGTTCTTC. Encoded protein: CASLRDAYNEQFF. Full variable domain (rest looked up from reference TRBV2 and TRBJ2-1): EPEVTQTPSHQVTQMGQEVILRCVPISNHLYFYWYRQILGQKVEFLVSFYNNEISEKSEIFDDQFSVERPDGSNFTLKIRSTKLEDSAMYFCASLRDAYNEQFFGPGTRLTVL.

This clonotype turned up a few times. The chain has TRBV5-1 and TRBJ1-1, with D unclear. Trimming took off 4 bases at V and 0 bases at J, with 10 bases between the two ends. This CDR3 comprises 14 residues. CDR1 SGHRS and CDR2 YFSETQ come from the germline V gene. The CDR3 nucleotides are TGCGCCAGCAGCCCGAGCGGTATGAACACTGAAGCTTTCTTT. Translating gives CASSPSGMNTEAFF.

This clonotype was detected a few times. This chain joins TRBV4-1 and TRBJ2-7, with D maybe TRBD2 (6 bases). Germline CDR1 and CDR2: MGHRA and YSYEKL. This CDR3 is 14 amino acids long. Deletions cut 6 bases from V and 0 bases from J, with 12 bases between. CDR3 in DNA: TGCGCCAGCAGACAGACTAGTATCTCCTACGAGCAGTACTTC. This sequence encodes CASRQTSISYEQYF.

This clonotype was seen more than once but under ten times. The rearrangement joins TRBV5-1 to TRBJ2-1, with TRBD1 identical over 8 bases. CDR1 is SGHRS, CDR2 YFSETQ, per germline. V shed 0 bases, J shed 4 bases, and the junction held 9 bases outside the gene matches. The CDR3 length is 17 residues. The CDR3 spells CASSLVESGGYYNEQFF. Written as DNA, the CDR3 is TGCGCCAGCAGCTTGGTTGAGTCAGGGGGCTATTACAATGAGCAGTTCTTC.

V usage is TRBV5-4 and J usage is TRBJ2-5; 7 bases match TRBD1. The CDR3 is 15 amino acids. CDR1 is SGHNT and CDR2 is YYREEE in the germline V gene (reference sequence). V was clipped by 3 bases and J by 5 bases; unmatched bases: 10. The chain's CDR3 is CASSSLKGAKETQYF. CDR3 coding DNA: TGTGCCAGCAGCTCGCTAAAGGGGGCGAAGGAGACCCAGTACTTC.

The V gene is TRBV7-2, the J gene TRBJ1-1; D is ambiguous. V shed 7 bases and J shed 6 bases, with 15 bases lying between them. Germline values: CDR1 SGHTA, CDR2 FQGNSA. CDR3 size: 13 residues. The CDR3 reads CASNHAGRAEAFF. CDR3 nucleotides: TGTGCCAGCAACCACGCGGGCAGAGCTGAAGCTTTCTTT.

The chain recombines TRBV2 with TRBJ2-3; the D gene is possibly TRBD2 (7 bases). The CDR3 is made up of 14 amino acids. Germline lookup yields CDR1 SNHLY and CDR2 FYNNEI. Trimming removed 9 bases from V and 2 bases from J, with 15 bases in between. As DNA, the CDR3 is TGTGCCAGTCGCGCGGGGGCCGCCACAGATACGCAGTATTTT. Encoded protein: CASRAGAATDTQYF.

The V and J genes are TRBV7-2 and TRBJ2-1; TRBD1 aligns across 9 bases. J was trimmed by 6 bases and V by 5 bases; bases with no gene match: 8. This CDR3 is 15 amino acids long. Germline V lookup: CDR1 SGHTA, CDR2 FQGNSA. The CDR3 is CASSLSRDRANEQFF. CDR3 DNA sequence: TGTGCCAGCAGCCTCTCCCGGGACAGGGCCAATGAGCAGTTCTTC.

This clonotype was counted a few times. The CDR3 DNA reads as TGCGCCAGCAGCCAAGAACCATCGCGAGAGCAGTACTTC. Translating it yields CASSQEPSREQYF. The chain recombines TRBV4-1 with TRBJ2-7, with D hard to call. Per the germline V gene, CDR1 is MGHRA and CDR2 is YSYEKL. The CDR3 has 13 amino acids. Trimming shortened V by 0 bases and J by 7 bases, and 10 bases separated the two germline ends.

In nucleotides, the CDR3 is TGTGCCACCCGCTCCCCAGGGTTACGTGGCTACACCTTC. Encoded protein: CATRSPGLRGYTF. The chain links TRBV6-5 to TRBJ1-2; a possible D gene is TRBD1 (5 bases). The CDR3 has 13 residues. The germline gives CDR1 MNHEY, CDR2 SVGAGI. V lost 10 bases to trimming and J lost 7 bases, with 19 bases between them.

Note on this clonotype: A junction boundary mismatches the germline segment, possibly from a read error. The chain combines TRBV2 with TRBJ2-1; 7 bases agree with TRBD1. Germline V CDR1 and CDR2: SNHLY, FYNNEI. This CDR3 region has 15 residues. The CDR3 loop reads CASREDRASYNEQFF. The CDR3 coding sequence is TGTGCCAGCAGGGAAGACAGGGCCTCCTACAATGAGCAGTTCTTC.

This clonotype was found a few times. The chain has TRBV20-1 and TRBJ1-1, with TRBD1 matching over 7 bases. This CDR3 region has 13 residues. Germline assignment: CDR1 DFQATT and CDR2 SNEGSKA (reference sequence). V shed 3 bases, J shed 6 bases, and the junction held 7 bases outside the gene matches. In DNA, the CDR3 is TGCAGTGCTAGTGAGGGGGCGGGCGCTGAAGCTTTCTTT. Protein product: CSASEGAGAEAFF.

This clonotype occurred a few times. The DNA is omitted, as the CDR3 cannot be located on it reliably, and the CDR3 follows TCRdb's listing. V usage is TRBV19 and J usage is TRBJ2-2. The CDR3 contains 15 residues when both ends are counted. Germline V gene sequence: CDR1 LNHDA, CDR2 SQIVND (reference sequence). The CDR3 loop reads CASTSGSGTTGELFF.